A selection of T cell receptor beta chains follows, all from one sample in a study of human T cells and chemical hapten exposure. One entry per CDR3 protein, called by TCRdb with MiXCR from the RACE reads. The table includes about 70,000 distinct CDR3 sequences, around 8.8% detected once. The source material was whole blood, sampled in connection with sensitization to the hapten diphenylcyclopropenone (DPC). Receptors originate from a woman in her forties or fifties with alopecia areata. Some clones in this sample may be carry-over from other donors' samples. CDR3s leave out the opening cysteine and the closing phenylalanine or tryptophan. Only some rows state a clone size, as once, few, many or a class for expanded clones.

clone_size,v_call,cdr3_length,j_call,cdr3_aa
many,TRBV3-1,11,TRBJ1-1,ASTPGGHTEAF
few,TRBV7-6,12,TRBJ1-3,ASSPGGYSNTIY
many,TRBV29-1,11,TRBJ1-2,SAGGQGNYGYT
-,TRBV6-6,13,TRBJ2-3,ASRIGLAGADTQY
-,TRBV25-1,13,TRBJ1-4,ASSGSLGGAEKLF
-,TRBV20-1,8,TRBJ2-7,SAGDSGRY
few,TRBV20-1,10,TRBJ2-1,SAPGLTNEQF
few,TRBV30,13,TRBJ1-1,AWSASGHGGTEAF
-,TRBV27,13,TRBJ2-2,ASTPGGANTGELF
once,TRBV10-3,11,TRBJ2-1,AISVAQGNEQF
many,TRBV20-1,12,TRBJ2-7,SASTSGRGYEQY
few,TRBV4-3,11,TRBJ2-3,ASSHGSTDTQY
few,TRBV12-3/TRBV12-4,11,TRBJ2-3,ASSWASTDTQY
-,TRBV20-1,11,TRBJ1-2,SAPGGGNYGYT
few,TRBV4-3,14,TRBJ2-2,ASSQDPRVDTGELF
-,TRBV5-1,12,TRBJ1-6,ASSLDPRDSPLH
-,TRBV2,14,TRBJ1-2,ASTRQGRSSAIGYT
many,TRBV2,11,TRBJ1-1,ASTPYMWDEAF
many,TRBV3-1,13,TRBJ1-6,ASSQTGTVNSPLH
many,TRBV7-2,9,TRBJ2-1,ASSPRREQF
many,TRBV20-1,11,TRBJ1-5,SARNSGRQPQH
few,TRBV29-1,12,TRBJ1-1,SVEQGTGNTEAF
-,TRBV7-8,15,TRBJ1-6,ASSLRQRNTYNSPLH
many,TRBV18,13,TRBJ1-5,ASSPPGRDSQPQH
few,TRBV20-1,13,TRBJ1-2,SARDRRGVDYGYT
-,TRBV7-2,11,TRBJ2-1,ASSLYRVGEQF